This T cell receptor beta chain was captured by sequencing in a study of blood T cell repertoires in COVID-19. Measured with immunoSEQ multiplex PCR; TCRdb has only the in-frame clones, and not every one. This sample has 350,000 or so clones, with about nine tenths found just once. A PCR-confirmed or clinician-diagnosed COVID-19 case had contacted exposed participants within 2 weeks of entry. Sequenced sample: PBMCs or T cells enriched from blood (not recorded which). The clonotype was recovered from a woman under 40 who had been exposed to COVID-19.

The CDR3 DNA is TGTGCCAGCAGCTTCTCAACAGGCAATCAGCCCCAGCATTTT. Translating it yields CASSFSTGNQPQHF. This chain links TRBV7-8 with TRBJ1-5; D remains unclear. This CDR3 has 14 amino acids. The germline gives CDR1 SGHVS, CDR2 FQNEAQ. V lost 3 bases and J 2 bases, leaving 8 bases between the germline ends.